This T cell receptor (beta chain) originates from a study of cytomegalovirus exposure and HLA in healthy donors. Study-wide background: An earlier analysis identified more than 95 million unique TCR beta sequences in 150 million to 200 million T cells. Regarding the study as a whole: CMV antigen specificity was confirmed in vitro for three CMV-associated chains.

Vbeta (60) and Jbeta (13) primers were used in the PCR. Assay: immunoSEQ multiplex PCR; the TCRdb copy retains only in-frame clones and omits some. The table has 100,000 to 150,000 clones, almost 85% seen once. This CDR3 region has 14 residues. Trimming left V 2 bases short and J 3 bases short, with 9 bases between. From germline, CDR1 is MRHNA and CDR2 SNTAGT. Concerning this clone: The antigen is undetermined. Distinct nucleotide sequences in the sample also encode this CDR3.

The genes are TRBV6-4 and TRBJ2-3; D is perhaps TRBD2 (7 bases). Sequencing was carried out using PBMCs. The sequence came from a boy between 2 and 15 years old in good health and CMV-seronegative. The CDR3 coding sequence is TGTGCCAGCAGTGACGGGGGGGCGACAGATACGCAGTATTTT. It is translated as CASSDGGATDTQYF.